This is a list of T cell receptor beta chains from one sample in a study of T cell repertoires in cytomegalovirus infection. No cognate antigen is known for these TCRs. TCRdb ran MiXCR on the reads and lists one entry per CDR3 protein. The sample lists just under 500,000 distinct CDR3 sequences; 30% to 35% were seen once. The material sequenced was cultured PBMCs, taken from culture after CMV antigen stimulation. The receptors were gathered from a human donor in good health (CMV status not recorded). Some clones in this sample may be carry-over from other donors' samples. CDR3s include the opening cysteine and the closing phenylalanine or tryptophan. Each record gives: clone size, J gene, V gene, CDR3 length, D gene, CDR3 protein, CDR3 DNA. D genes are given only for firm matches. The listing skips clone size in some rows; elsewhere it reads once, few, many or a size class.

clone size: once
J gene: TRBJ2-1
V gene: TRBV6-5
CDR3 length: 13
D gene: -
CDR3 protein: CASSLPGTNEQFF
CDR3 DNA: TGTGCCAGCAGTCTACCGGGAACTAATGAGCAGTTCTTC

clone size: few
J gene: TRBJ1-6
V gene: TRBV28
CDR3 length: 14
D gene: -
CDR3 protein: CASSLNFEDSPLHF
CDR3 DNA: TGTGCCAGCAGTTTAAACTTTGAGGATTCACCCCTCCACTTT

clone size: -
J gene: TRBJ2-1
V gene: TRBV11-3
CDR3 length: 16
D gene: TRBD2
CDR3 protein: CASSFGASGAYNEQFF
CDR3 DNA: TGTGCCAGCAGCTTTGGGGCTAGCGGAGCCTACAATGAGCAGTTCTTC

clone size: few
J gene: TRBJ2-1
V gene: TRBV12-5
CDR3 length: 12
D gene: -
CDR3 protein: CASAPDSDEQFF
CDR3 DNA: TGTGCTAGTGCCCCAGACTCCGATGAGCAGTTCTTC

clone size: -
J gene: TRBJ1-2
V gene: TRBV29-1
CDR3 length: 12
D gene: -
CDR3 protein: CSVESVGKGYTF
CDR3 DNA: TGCAGCGTTGAGTCGGTGGGGAAAGGCTACACCTTC

clone size: -
J gene: TRBJ2-3
V gene: TRBV4-2
CDR3 length: 16
D gene: TRBD2
CDR3 protein: CASSQARGLDTDTQYF
CDR3 DNA: TGTGCCAGCAGCCAAGCAAGGGGACTAGACACAGATACGCAGTATTTT

clone size: many
J gene: TRBJ1-5
V gene: TRBV19
CDR3 length: 16
D gene: TRBD1
CDR3 protein: CASSRKTGDGNQPQHF
CDR3 DNA: TGTGCCAGTAGTAGGAAGACAGGGGACGGCAATCAGCCCCAGCATTTT

clone size: -
J gene: TRBJ2-2
V gene: TRBV6-2/TRBV6-3
CDR3 length: 13
D gene: -
CDR3 protein: CASSYQSTGELFF
CDR3 DNA: TGTGCCAGCAGTTATCAATCTACCGGGGAGCTGTTTTTT

clone size: -
J gene: TRBJ2-2
V gene: TRBV7-9
CDR3 length: 14
D gene: -
CDR3 protein: CASSSSIHTGELFF
CDR3 DNA: TGTGCCAGCAGCTCGTCGATACACACCGGGGAGCTGTTTTTT

clone size: -
J gene: TRBJ2-7
V gene: TRBV4-1
CDR3 length: 13
D gene: -
CDR3 protein: CASSQALPDEQYF
CDR3 DNA: TGCGCCAGCAGCCAAGCCCTGCCTGACGAGCAGTACTTC

clone size: -
J gene: TRBJ2-1
V gene: TRBV7-9
CDR3 length: 15
D gene: -
CDR3 protein: CASSLVGRLYNEQFF
CDR3 DNA: TGTGCCAGCAGCTTAGTGGGCAGACTATACAATGAGCAGTTCTTC

clone size: -
J gene: TRBJ2-7
V gene: TRBV20-1
CDR3 length: 13
D gene: TRBD2
CDR3 protein: CSARLAGAREQYF
CDR3 DNA: TGCAGTGCTAGACTAGCGGGAGCTCGCGAGCAGTACTTC

clone size: -
J gene: TRBJ1-2
V gene: TRBV14
CDR3 length: 15
D gene: -
CDR3 protein: CASSQDMGAGYGYTF
CDR3 DNA: TGTGCCAGCAGCCAAGATATGGGAGCGGGCTATGGCTACACCTTC

clone size: -
J gene: TRBJ1-1
V gene: TRBV28
CDR3 length: 16
D gene: -
CDR3 protein: CASSLPRQTMNTEAFF
CDR3 DNA: TGTGCCAGCAGTTTACCCAGACAGACGATGAACACTGAAGCTTTCTTT

clone size: few
J gene: TRBJ2-1
V gene: TRBV7-9
CDR3 length: 15
D gene: -
CDR3 protein: CASSPSSSSYNEQFF
CDR3 DNA: TGTGCCAGCAGCCCTAGCAGCAGCTCCTACAATGAGCAGTTCTTC

clone size: -
J gene: TRBJ2-5
V gene: TRBV29-1
CDR3 length: 12
D gene: -
CDR3 protein: CSVEAWQETQYF
CDR3 DNA: TGCAGCGTTGAGGCTTGGCAAGAGACCCAGTACTTC

clone size: few
J gene: TRBJ2-1
V gene: TRBV7-2
CDR3 length: 15
D gene: TRBD2
CDR3 protein: CASSSGWSSYNEQFF
CDR3 DNA: TGTGCCAGCAGTAGCGGGTGGAGCTCCTACAATGAGCAGTTCTTC

clone size: many
J gene: TRBJ1-1
V gene: TRBV7-2
CDR3 length: 13
D gene: -
CDR3 protein: CASSFTENTEAFF
CDR3 DNA: TGTGCCAGCAGCTTTACAGAAAACACTGAAGCTTTCTTT

clone size: -
J gene: TRBJ1-2
V gene: TRBV27
CDR3 length: 19
D gene: TRBD1
CDR3 protein: CASSLSTPTTGVPNYGYTF
CDR3 DNA: TGTGCCAGCAGTTTATCAACCCCCACGACAGGGGTGCCTAACTATGGCTACACCTTC

clone size: few
J gene: TRBJ1-2
V gene: TRBV5-5
CDR3 length: 15
D gene: -
CDR3 protein: CASSPWSVGMSGYTF
CDR3 DNA: TGTGCCAGCAGCCCCTGGTCTGTGGGTATGTCTGGCTACACCTTC

clone size: few
J gene: TRBJ2-4
V gene: TRBV7-2
CDR3 length: 13
D gene: -
CDR3 protein: CASSLNKGNIQYF
CDR3 DNA: TGTGCCAGCAGCTTGAATAAGGGGAACATTCAGTACTTC

clone size: -
J gene: TRBJ2-5
V gene: TRBV12-3/TRBV12-4
CDR3 length: 14
D gene: -
CDR3 protein: CASSLRDGSETQYF
CDR3 DNA: TGTGCCAGCAGTTTACGGGACGGTTCAGAGACCCAGTACTTC

clone size: few
J gene: TRBJ2-6
V gene: TRBV6-1
CDR3 length: 14
D gene: -
CDR3 protein: CATSRDSGANVLTF
CDR3 DNA: TGTGCCACCTCAAGGGACTCTGGGGCCAACGTCCTGACTTTC

clone size: -
J gene: TRBJ2-7
V gene: TRBV7-2
CDR3 length: 14
D gene: -
CDR3 protein: CASSPGALKREQYF
CDR3 DNA: TGTGCCAGCAGCCCCGGGGCTCTTAAGCGCGAGCAGTACTTC

clone size: many
J gene: TRBJ2-5
V gene: TRBV19
CDR3 length: 18
D gene: -
CDR3 protein: CASSTSRGSVRDQETQYF
CDR3 DNA: TGTGCCAGTAGTACCTCTAGAGGGTCTGTTCGGGATCAAGAGACCCAGTACTTC

clone size: many
J gene: TRBJ1-4
V gene: TRBV7-2
CDR3 length: 14
D gene: -
CDR3 protein: CASSLRASSEKLFF
CDR3 DNA: TGTGCCAGCAGCTTAAGGGCTTCTTCTGAAAAACTGTTTTTT

clone size: -
J gene: TRBJ2-3
V gene: TRBV9
CDR3 length: 15
D gene: -
CDR3 protein: CASSFSGSYTDTQYF
CDR3 DNA: TGTGCCAGCAGCTTCAGCGGTTCGTACACAGATACGCAGTATTTT

clone size: many
J gene: TRBJ1-1
V gene: TRBV7-2
CDR3 length: 17
D gene: -
CDR3 protein: CASSPRTWGLERTEAFF
CDR3 DNA: TGTGCCAGCAGCCCTAGGACATGGGGCCTCGAACGGACTGAAGCTTTCTTT

clone size: medium-sized
J gene: TRBJ1-2
V gene: TRBV28
CDR3 length: 15
D gene: TRBD1
CDR3 protein: CASRWTGVAFYGYTF
CDR3 DNA: TGTGCCAGCAGGTGGACAGGGGTTGCCTTCTATGGCTACACCTTC

clone size: -
J gene: TRBJ2-2
V gene: TRBV7-9
CDR3 length: 14
D gene: TRBD1
CDR3 protein: CASSRGQGVGELFF
CDR3 DNA: TGTGCCAGCAGCCGCGGACAGGGCGTCGGGGAGCTGTTTTTT

clone size: -
J gene: TRBJ1-6
V gene: TRBV6-6
CDR3 length: 16
D gene: -
CDR3 protein: CASKAGAPSYNSPLHF
CDR3 DNA: TGTGCCAGCAAGGCAGGGGCCCCCTCCTATAATTCACCCCTCCACTTT

clone size: -
J gene: TRBJ1-3
V gene: TRBV5-1
CDR3 length: 15
D gene: -
CDR3 protein: CASSLARNSGNTIYF
CDR3 DNA: TGCGCCAGCAGCTTGGCCCGGAACTCTGGAAACACCATATATTTT

clone size: many
J gene: TRBJ1-5
V gene: TRBV7-2
CDR3 length: 13
D gene: TRBD1
CDR3 protein: CASSSDRDQPQHF
CDR3 DNA: TGTGCCAGCAGCTCGGACAGGGACCAGCCCCAGCATTTT